The entry below gives a single T cell receptor beta chain sequence along with its context. V dropped 2 bases and J dropped 5 bases, with 9 bases sitting between them. From germline, CDR1 is WSHSY and CDR2 SAAADI. The CDR3 length is 13 residues. Authors' analysis steps: The authors estimated nucleated cell counts from reference gene primer amplification. TCRdb keeps only in-frame clones here, not all; method: immunoSEQ multiplex PCR. Clone size and the V and J calls come from that table; the DNA yielded D and trimming. Among some 490,000 clones, approximately 85% were seen once, and the ten largest hold 3.2%. This specimen comes from a study of blood T cell repertoires in COVID-19. Whole-study context: Sites in the United States, Italy and Spain provided acute and convalescent COVID-19 samples. Nucleic acid was either cDNA or gDNA, and it came from T cells, B-cell-depleted T cells, or PBMCs.

The chain has TRBV10-2 and TRBJ1-2, with unresolved D. This sequence originates from a human donor in a cohort sampled during active COVID-19. Material: peripheral blood. In nucleotides, the CDR3 is TGCGCCAGCAGTGAGGACTGGACTTATGGCTACACCTTC. Translation: CASSEDWTYGYTF.